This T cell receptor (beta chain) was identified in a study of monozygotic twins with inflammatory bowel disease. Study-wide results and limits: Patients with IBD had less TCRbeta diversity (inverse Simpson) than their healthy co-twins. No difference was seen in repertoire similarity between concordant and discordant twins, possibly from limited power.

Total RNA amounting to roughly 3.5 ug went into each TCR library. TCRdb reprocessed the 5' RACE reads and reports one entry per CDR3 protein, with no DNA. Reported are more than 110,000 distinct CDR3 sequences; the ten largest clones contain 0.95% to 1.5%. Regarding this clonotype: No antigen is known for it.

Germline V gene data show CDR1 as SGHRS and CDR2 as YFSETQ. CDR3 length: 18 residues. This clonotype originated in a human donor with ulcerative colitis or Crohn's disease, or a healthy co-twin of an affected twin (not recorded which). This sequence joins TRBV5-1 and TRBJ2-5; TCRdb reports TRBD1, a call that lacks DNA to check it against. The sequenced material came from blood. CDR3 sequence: CASSFTQPHMAGKETQYF.